What follows describes a single T cell receptor (beta chain). The data were taken from a study of identical twins. One entry per CDR3 protein results from TCRdb running MiXCR on the 5' RACE reads. In the table there are some 730,000 distinct CDR3 sequences, 18% of which are singletons. The germline V gene has CDR1 SGHDT and CDR2 YYEEEE. The CDR3 is 14 residues long. Trimming left V 7 bases short and J 5 bases short, with 19 bases between. These same data were also listed under a study on T cells expressing NK-cell markers.

The sequence derives from a woman aged 18-29 years in good health. The genes are TRBV5-6 and TRBJ2-7; D is ambiguous. Sequencing was performed on PBMCs. The CDR3 spells CASGQYGGRNEQYF. DNA for the CDR3: TGTGCCAGCGGCCAATACGGTGGTAGAAACGAGCAGTACTTC.